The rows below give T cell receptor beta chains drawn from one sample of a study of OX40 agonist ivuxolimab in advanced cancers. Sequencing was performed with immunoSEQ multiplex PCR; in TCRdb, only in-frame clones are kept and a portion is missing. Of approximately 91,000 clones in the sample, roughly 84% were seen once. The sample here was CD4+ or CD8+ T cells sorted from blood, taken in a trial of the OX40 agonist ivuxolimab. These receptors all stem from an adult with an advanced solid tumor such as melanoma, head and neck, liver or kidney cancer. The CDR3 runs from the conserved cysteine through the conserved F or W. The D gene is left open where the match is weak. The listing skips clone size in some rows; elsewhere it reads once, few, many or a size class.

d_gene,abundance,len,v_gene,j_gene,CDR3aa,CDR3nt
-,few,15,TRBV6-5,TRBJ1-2,CASSYPGKGVYGYTF,TGTGCCAGCAGTTACCCAGGAAAGGGGGTCTATGGCTACACCTTC
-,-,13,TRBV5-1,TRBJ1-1,CASSLRQPREAFF,TGCGCCAGCAGCTTGCGACAGCCTCGTGAAGCTTTCTTT
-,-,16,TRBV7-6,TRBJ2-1,CASSFALAARGNEQFF,TGTGCCAGCAGCTTCGCACTAGCCGCCCGGGGCAATGAGCAGTTCTTC
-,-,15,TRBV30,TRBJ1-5,CAWSRPQGGMGTQHF,TGTGCCTGGAGTAGACCCCAGGGTGGGATGGGGACCCAGCATTTT
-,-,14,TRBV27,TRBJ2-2,CASSPQGATGELFF,TGTGCCAGCTCACCGCAGGGTGCCACCGGGGAGCTGTTTTTT
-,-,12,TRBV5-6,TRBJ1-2,CASSLPNYGYTF,TGTGCCAGCAGCTTACCGAACTATGGCTACACCTTC
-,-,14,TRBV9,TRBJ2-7,CASSVAPGVYEQYF,TGTGCCAGCAGCGTAGCCCCGGGAGTCTACGAGCAGTACTTC
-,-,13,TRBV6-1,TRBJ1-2,CASSETAYYGYTF,TGTGCCAGCAGTGAAACGGCCTACTATGGCTACACCTTC
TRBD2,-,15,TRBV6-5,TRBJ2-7,CASSYSGRAAYEQYF,TGTGCCAGCAGTTACTCAGGGAGGGCCGCCTACGAGCAGTACTTC
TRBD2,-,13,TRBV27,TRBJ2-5,CASRIRGSETQYF,TGTGCCAGTCGTATTCGCGGGAGTGAGACCCAGTACTTC
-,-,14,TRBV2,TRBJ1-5,CASSQATVNQPQHF,TGTGCCAGCAGCCAAGCCACAGTTAATCAGCCCCAGCATTTT
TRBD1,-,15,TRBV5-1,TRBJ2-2,CASSPDRASTGELFF,TGCGCCAGCAGCCCCGACAGGGCCAGCACCGGGGAGCTGTTTTTT
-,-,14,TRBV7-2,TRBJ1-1,CASSLMSGGLGAFF,TGTGCCAGCAGCTTAATGTCCGGGGGACTGGGAGCTTTCTTT
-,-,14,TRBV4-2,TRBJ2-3,CASSQPGVTDTQYF,TGTGCCAGCAGCCAACCGGGGGTCACAGATACGCAGTATTTT
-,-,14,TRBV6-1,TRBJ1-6,CASSELGGPSPLHF,TGTGCCAGCAGTGAATTGGGGGGGCCGTCACCCCTCCACTTT
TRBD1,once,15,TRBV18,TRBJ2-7,CASSPLGQLSYEQYF,TGTGCCAGCTCACCCCTGGGACAGTTGTCATACGAGCAGTACTTC
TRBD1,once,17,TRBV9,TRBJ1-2,CASSDWTEYRGGYGYTF,TGTGCCAGCAGCGATTGGACGGAGTACAGGGGAGGCTATGGCTACACCTTC
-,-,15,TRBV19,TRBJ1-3,CASSTSDSSGNTIYF,TGTGCCAGTAGTACGTCAGACAGTTCTGGAAACACCATATATTTT
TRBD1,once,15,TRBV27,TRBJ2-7,CASSHYKGQTYEQYF,TGTGCCAGCAGCCATTATAAGGGACAGACCTACGAGCAGTACTTC
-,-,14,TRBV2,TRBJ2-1,CASRTTSSYNEQFF,TGTGCCAGCCGCACGACTAGCTCCTACAATGAGCAGTTCTTC
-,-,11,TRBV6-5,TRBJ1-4,CASSRGEKLFF,TGTGCCAGCAGTAGGGGTGAAAAACTGTTTTTT
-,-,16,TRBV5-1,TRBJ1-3,CASSLGTTGSGNTIYF,TGCGCCAGCAGCTTGGGAACTACAGGGAGTGGAAACACCATATATTTT
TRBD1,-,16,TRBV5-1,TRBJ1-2,CASSLTSTGAYYGYTF,TGCGCCAGCAGCTTGACGTCGACAGGGGCCTACTATGGCTACACCTTC
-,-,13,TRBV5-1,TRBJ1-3,CASSLEDGNTIYF,TGCGCCAGCAGCTTGGAAGATGGAAACACCATATATTTT
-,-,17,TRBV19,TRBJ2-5,CASSTNRGSGGLETQYF,TGTGCCAGTAGTACCAATAGGGGGTCGGGAGGTTTGGAGACCCAGTACTTC
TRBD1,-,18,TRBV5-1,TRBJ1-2,CASSFFIVGTGGNYGYTF,TGCGCCAGCAGCTTCTTTATCGTCGGAACAGGGGGCAACTATGGCTACACCTTC
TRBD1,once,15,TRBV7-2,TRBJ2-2,CASSRQGASTGELFF,TGTGCCAGCAGTCGACAGGGGGCGAGCACCGGGGAGCTGTTTTTT
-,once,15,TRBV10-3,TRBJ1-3,CAIDGGTYSGNTIYF,TGTGCCATCGACGGGGGGACATACTCTGGAAACACCATATATTTT
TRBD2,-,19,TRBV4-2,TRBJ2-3,CASSQPQRLAPRPADTQYF,TGTGCCAGCAGCCAACCACAAAGACTAGCGCCACGCCCCGCCGATACGCAGTATTTT
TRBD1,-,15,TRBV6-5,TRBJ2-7,CASSSPGTASYEQYF,TGTGCCAGCAGTTCCCCCGGGACAGCGTCCTACGAGCAGTACTTC
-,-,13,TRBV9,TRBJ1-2,CASSVGGYYGYTF,TGTGCCAGCAGCGTAGGCGGTTACTATGGCTACACCTTC
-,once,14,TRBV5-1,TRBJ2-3,CASSLDLATDTQYF,TGCGCCAGCAGCTTGGACCTGGCCACAGATACGCAGTATTTT
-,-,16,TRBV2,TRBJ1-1,CASSEKGTRMNTEAFF,TGTGCCAGCAGTGAAAAGGGGACACGTATGAACACTGAAGCTTTCTTT